A single sample gave rise to the 23 T cell receptor beta chains below, sequenced in a study of CD8 T cells in ankylosing spondylitis. TCRdb independently ran MiXCR on the 5' RACE reads; one entry per CDR3 protein. The sample lists 200,000 to 300,000 distinct CDR3 sequences; 20% to 30% were seen once. Sequenced material: blood, either unsorted or a sorted T cell fraction (not recorded which). The origin of the receptors is a male donor with ankylosing spondylitis or in good health (not recorded which).

This clonotype has at least ten counts. V and J are TRBV29-1 and TRBJ2-7; TRBD1 matches 10 bases. The CDR3 covers 12 residues. CDR1 and CDR2 from the germline V gene are SQVTM and ANQGSEA. Trimming cost V 5 bases and J 7 bases; bases outside gene matches: 5. For the CDR3, the DNA is TGCAGCGTTCCGGGACAGGGGAGTGAGCAGTACTTC. Amino acids: CSVPGQGSEQYF.

V and J are TRBV20-1 and TRBJ2-5; possibly TRBD1 for D (6 bases). Trimming stripped 6 bases from V and 1 base from J, with 12 bases between. The CDR3 sequence is 13 residues long. Germline values: CDR1 DFQATT, CDR2 SNEGSKA (reference sequence). The DNA of the CDR3 is TGCAGTGCAATAGGGGGTTTCCAAGAGACCCAGTACTTC. Encoded protein: CSAIGGFQETQYF.

The sample holds many counts of this clonotype. The chain recombines TRBV12-3 or TRBV12-4 with TRBJ1-5; TRBD1 is a possible D gene (5 bases). The CDR3 is 13 amino acids. V shed 7 bases and J shed 4 bases, with 11 bases lying between them. CDR3 nucleotide sequence: TGTGCCAGCAAAATTGCAGGGAATCAGCCCCAGCATTTT. This encodes CASKIAGNQPQHF.

This sequence joins TRBV7-2 and TRBJ2-7; D is unresolved. Germline loops: CDR1 SGHTA, CDR2 FQGNSA. V dropped 1 base and J dropped 6 bases, with 4 bases sitting between them. This CDR3 is built from 11 residues. The CDR3 DNA sequence: TGTGCCAGCAGCTTAGTACGCGAGCAGTACTTC. This sequence encodes CASSLVREQYF.

At least ten counts were recorded for this clonotype. This chain connects TRBV19 to TRBJ1-5; TRBD1 aligns across 8 bases. The V gene end was trimmed by 4 bases and the J gene end by 7 bases; junction bases not matched to a gene: 6. CDR1 and CDR2 (germline): LNHDA, SQIVND (reference sequence). There are 14 residues in the CDR3. DNA for the CDR3: TGTGCCAGTAGTACCAGGGGGCGCGGGCAGCCCCAGCATTTT. This encodes CASSTRGRGQPQHF.

This clonotype appeared many times. J is TRBJ2-7 and V is TRBV7-9, with 10 nucleotides matching TRBD1. CDR1 is SEHNR and CDR2 is FQNEAQ in the germline V gene (reference sequence). Losses at the gene ends were 10 bases for V and 7 bases for J; bases not matched to a gene: 4. CDR3 size: 11 residues. The CDR3 spells CATDRGQEQYF. In DNA, the CDR3 is TGTGCCACCGACAGGGGGCAAGAGCAGTACTTC. Full variable domain (missing parts from reference TRBV7-9 and TRBJ2-7): DTGVSQNPRHKITKRGQNVTFRCDPISEHNRLYWYRQTLGQGPEFLTYFQNEAQLEKSRLLSDRFSAERPKGSFSTLEIQRTEQGDSAMYLCATDRGQEQYFGPGTRLTVT.

This clonotype was observed a few times. The chain joins TRBV12-3 or TRBV12-4 to TRBJ1-3, with D possibly TRBD1 on 6 matching bases. V was shortened by 7 bases and J by 0 bases, with 10 bases between the two germline ends. The CDR3 is 14 residues long. CDR3 loop: CASKQTGSGNTIYF. CDR3 bases: TGTGCCAGCAAACAGACAGGCTCTGGAAACACCATATATTTT.

This CDR3 reads CASSDSFASYNEQFF. CDR3 sequence (DNA): TGTGCCAGCAGTGATTCTTTCGCATCCTACAATGAGCAGTTCTTC. This chain connects TRBV2 to TRBJ2-1; D unresolved. V was cut by 3 bases and J by 1 base, with 10 bases left in between. Germline lookup yields CDR1 SNHLY and CDR2 FYNNEI. The length of the CDR3 is 15 residues. Filled out from reference TRBV2 and TRBJ2-1, the complete variable domain reads EPEVTQTPSHQVTQMGQEVILRCVPISNHLYFYWYRQILGQKVEFLVSFYNNEISEKSEIFDDQFSVERPDGSNFTLKIRSTKLEDSAMYFCASSDSFASYNEQFFGPGTRLTVL.

This clonotype was detected a few times. This rearrangement joins TRBV18 to TRBJ2-7; D is possibly TRBD1 or TRBD2 (5 bases each). This CDR3 spans 13 amino acids. The germline V and J ends were trimmed by 3 bases and 7 bases, with 13 bases remaining between them. Germline CDR1 reads KGHSH; CDR2 reads LQKENI. DNA of the CDR3: TGTGCCAGCTCACCGGACGGGGCCAGGGAGCAGTACTTC. The encoded protein is CASSPDGAREQYF.

This clonotype has a count of ten or more. This rearrangement joins TRBV29-1 to TRBJ2-3; 7 bases are a match to TRBD2. Germline CDR1 is SQVTM and CDR2 is ANQGSEA. Losses at the gene ends were 4 bases for V and 12 bases for J; bases not matched to a gene: 7. The CDR3 consists of 11 residues. As DNA, the CDR3 is TGCAGCGTTGGACTAGCTTACGTCCAGTATTTT. Encoded protein: CSVGLAYVQYF.

This clonotype was found a few times. This chain joins TRBV6-1 and TRBJ2-1, with 13 bases matching TRBD2. CDR3 length equals 18 residues. The germline V gene encodes CDR1 MNHNS and CDR2 SASEGT. V lost 5 bases to trimming and J lost 2 bases; unmatched junction nucleotides: 9. This CDR3 reads CASSPSTSGGRTYNEQFF. The CDR3 DNA follows: TGTGCCAGCAGTCCATCGACTAGCGGGGGGCGCACCTACAATGAGCAGTTCTTC.

This clonotype was picked up many times. The rearrangement uses TRBV20-1 and TRBJ2-1; 8 nucleotides match TRBD2. This CDR3 has 11 amino acids. Germline V gene lookup returns CDR1 DFQATT and CDR2 SNEGSKA (reference sequence). The chain's CDR3 is CSGGGFREQFF. CDR3 nucleotides: TGCAGCGGGGGGGGGTTTCGGGAGCAGTTCTTC.

The J gene is TRBJ2-1, the V gene TRBV10-3; D remains ambiguous. Trimming removed 3 bases at V and 12 bases at J, with 15 bases between. Germline CDR1 ENHRY, CDR2 SYGVKD. The CDR3 is 13 amino acids. This chain's CDR3 is CAISESGPTPQFF. The CDR3 DNA follows: TGTGCCATCAGTGAATCTGGACCCACGCCGCAGTTCTTC.

The J gene is TRBJ1-4, the V gene TRBV7-9; 9 bases fit TRBD1. The ends lost 2 bases at V and 5 bases at J; junction bases unmatched: 6. CDR3 size: 16 residues. Germline loops: CDR1 SEHNR, CDR2 FQNEAQ (reference sequence). CDR3 amino acids: CASSLTGTGWNEKLFF. The CDR3 bases are TGTGCCAGCAGCTTAACCGGGACAGGGTGGAATGAAAAACTGTTTTTT.

This clonotype was recorded at least ten times. The chain has TRBV4-2 and TRBJ2-1, with a weak D call TRBD1 (5 bases). The CDR3 has 18 amino acids. From germline, CDR1 is LGHNA and CDR2 YNFKEQ. The germline V and J ends were trimmed by 4 bases and 0 bases, with 19 bases remaining between them. This CDR3 reads CASSRSVFGDSSYNEQFF. CDR3 coding DNA: TGTGCCAGCAGCCGGAGCGTATTCGGAGACAGCTCCTACAATGAGCAGTTCTTC.

This clonotype has only a few counts. V is TRBV20-1 and J is TRBJ2-7, with D unclear. The V and J ends lost 4 bases and 4 bases respectively, with 8 bases between them. Germline loops: CDR1 DFQATT, CDR2 SNEGSKA (reference sequence). This CDR3 contains 11 residues. CDR3 region: CSAIAEYEQYF. In DNA form, the CDR3 reads TGCAGTGCTATTGCGGAATACGAGCAGTACTTC.

In this sample, this clonotype turned up many times. The J gene is TRBJ1-6, the V gene TRBV20-1, with 9 bases that match TRBD1. Germline V gives CDR1 DFQATT, CDR2 SNEGSKA (reference sequence). J was trimmed by 6 bases and V by 4 bases; bases with no gene match: 1. This CDR3 comprises 13 residues. The chain's CDR3 is CSAKGQGNSPLHF. As DNA, the CDR3 is TGCAGTGCTAAGGGACAGGGTAATTCACCCCTCCACTTT.

The rearrangement uses TRBV4-1 and TRBJ2-7; possibly TRBD2 for D (7 bases). V was clipped by 2 bases and J by 6 bases, with 14 bases between them. CDR3 length: 14 residues. The germline gives CDR1 MGHRA, CDR2 YSYEKL. The chain's CDR3 is CASSQYAGAGEQYF. CDR3 DNA: TGCGCCAGCAGCCAATACGCGGGGGCGGGCGAGCAGTACTTC.

This clonotype was seen a handful of times. The V gene is TRBV21-1, the J gene TRBJ1-1; the table names TRBD1, a call not compared with the DNA. TRBV21-1 is a pseudogene. The CDR3 has 16 residues. As DNA, the CDR3 is TGTGCCAGCACCTCGGCAACAGGATACATGAACACTGAAGCTTTCTTT. This sequence encodes CASTSATGYMNTEAFF.

This chain links TRBV30 with TRBJ2-7; 8 positions match TRBD1. CDR1 GTSNPN and CDR2 SVGIG come from the germline V gene (reference sequence). With 7 bases clipped from V and 3 bases from J, the junction kept 8 bases outside the gene matches. This CDR3 is 13 amino acids long. CDR3 sequence reads: CALGQDLNYEQYF. The CDR3 coding sequence is TGTGCCTTGGGACAGGACCTCAACTACGAGCAGTACTTC. The full variable domain, its missing parts supplied by reference TRBV30 and TRBJ2-7, is SQTIHQWPATLVQPVGSPLSLECTVEGTSNPNLYWYRQAAGRGLQLLFYSVGIGQISSEVPQNLSASRPQDRQFILSSKKLLLSDSGFYLCALGQDLNYEQYFGPGTRLTVT.

V gene TRBV12-3 or TRBV12-4 combines with J gene TRBJ1-2; no clear D gene. The CDR3 loop spans 12 amino acids. V gave up 10 bases and J gave up 7 bases, with 16 bases separating them. CDR3 protein: CATRVREGGYTF. DNA of the CDR3: TGTGCCACGCGGGTTAGAGAAGGTGGCTACACCTTC.

The chain combines TRBV20-1 with TRBJ2-7, with 7 bases that match TRBD1. From germline, CDR1 is DFQATT and CDR2 SNEGSKA (reference sequence). V lost 3 bases and J lost 0; bases outside the gene matches: 8. The CDR3 is 15 amino acids. This CDR3 reads CSARKTGQSSYEQYF. The DNA for the CDR3 is TGCAGTGCTAGGAAGACAGGGCAAAGCTCCTACGAGCAGTACTTC.

This clonotype was detected a few times. The V gene is TRBV9, the J gene TRBJ2-7, with D perhaps being TRBD1 or TRBD2 (5 bases each). Trimming took off 0 bases at V and 4 bases at J, with 11 bases between the two ends. The germline CDR1 and CDR2 sequences are SGDLS and YYNGEE. CDR3 length equals 14 residues. The CDR3, as DNA: TGTGCCAGCAGCGTAGGTCGGGGCGCTTACGAGCAGTACTTC. The encoded protein is CASSVGRGAYEQYF.